This note documents a single T cell receptor beta chain sequence. This specimen comes from a study of shared clonotypes between healthy human individuals. Losses at the gene ends were 5 bases for V and 3 bases for J; bases not matched to a gene: 16. CDR1 and CDR2 from the germline V gene are MNHEY and SMNVEV (reference sequence). The CDR3 loop spans 19 amino acids. This table comes from immunoSEQ multiplex PCR, and its TCRdb copy is limited to in-frame clones, with some not included. Of over 2,000,000 clones listed, 80% to 95% are singletons. Naive CD8 populations comprised CD45RO-negative cells positively selected for CCR7, excluding terminally differentiated effector memory CD45RA+ cells.

This sequence was found in a man aged 18 to 29 in good health. Some clones in this sample may be carry-over from other donors' samples. This sequence joins TRBV27 and TRBJ2-3; 11 bases agree with TRBD2. The source material was naive CD8+ T cells from PBMCs. CDR3 in amino acids: CASSALAGGGVAGTDTQYF. CDR3 DNA sequence: TGTGCCAGCAGTGCGCTAGCGGGAGGCGGGGTGGCCGGAACAGATACGCAGTATTTT.